This TCR beta chain is from a study of T cells in Graves' hyperthyroidism and ophthalmopathy. Across the whole study: Specimen type is peripheral blood, collected at initial diagnosis prior to any treatment.

Study observations and caveats: A 13 V-J model separated ophthalmopathy from stable hyperthyroidism. Blood samples included most of the expanded thyroid clonotypes exceeding 0.001.

This CDR3 contains 14 residues. J lost 4 bases, V lost 5 bases, and 7 bases had no gene match. Germline V gene sequence: CDR1 MDHEN, CDR2 SYDVKM. Diagnostic decisions used clinical symptoms, serum thyroxine and TRAb, thyroid ultrasound and orbital computed tomography. This clonotype was detected ten times or more. The target antigen is unknown. Amplification of TCR beta CDR3 regions was performed using RNA transcripts as template. With the HTBI primer set, the TCR CDR3 went through a first round of RT-PCR. From the multiplex PCR reads, TCRdb called clonotypes with MiXCR, one entry per CDR3 protein. The table shows hundreds of thousands of distinct CDR3 sequences, with roughly 14% occurring only once.

Sequencing input: blood. The chain joins TRBV28 to TRBJ1-1; 7 nucleotides align to TRBD1. The sequence was collected from a woman aged 30 to 39 with Graves' hyperthyroidism that later progressed to Graves' ophthalmopathy. CDR3 loop: CASSTTGAATEAFF. In nucleotides, the CDR3 is TGTGCCAGCAGTACAACAGGGGCCGCCACTGAAGCTTTCTTT.